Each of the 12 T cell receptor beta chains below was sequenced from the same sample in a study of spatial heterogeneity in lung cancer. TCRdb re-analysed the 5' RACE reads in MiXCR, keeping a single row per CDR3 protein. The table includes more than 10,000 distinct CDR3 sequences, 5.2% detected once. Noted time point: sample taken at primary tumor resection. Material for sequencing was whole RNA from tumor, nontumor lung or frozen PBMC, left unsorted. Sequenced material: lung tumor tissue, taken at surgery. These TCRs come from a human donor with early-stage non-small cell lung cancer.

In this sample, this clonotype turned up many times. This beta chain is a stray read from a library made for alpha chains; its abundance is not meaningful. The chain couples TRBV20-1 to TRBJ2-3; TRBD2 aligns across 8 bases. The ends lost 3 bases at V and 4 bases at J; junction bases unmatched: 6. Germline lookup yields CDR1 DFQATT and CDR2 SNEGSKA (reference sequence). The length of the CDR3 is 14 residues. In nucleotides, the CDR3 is TGCAGTGCTAGCGGGGGGGCCAGATCAGATACGCAGTATTTT. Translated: CSASGGARSDTQYF.

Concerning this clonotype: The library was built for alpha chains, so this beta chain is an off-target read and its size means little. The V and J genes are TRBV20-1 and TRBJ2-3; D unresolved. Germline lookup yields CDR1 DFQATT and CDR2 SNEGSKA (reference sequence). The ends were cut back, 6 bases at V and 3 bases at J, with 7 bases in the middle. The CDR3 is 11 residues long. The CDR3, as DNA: TGCAGTGCGGGCTTTACAGATACGCAGTATTTT. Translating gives CSAGFTDTQYF.

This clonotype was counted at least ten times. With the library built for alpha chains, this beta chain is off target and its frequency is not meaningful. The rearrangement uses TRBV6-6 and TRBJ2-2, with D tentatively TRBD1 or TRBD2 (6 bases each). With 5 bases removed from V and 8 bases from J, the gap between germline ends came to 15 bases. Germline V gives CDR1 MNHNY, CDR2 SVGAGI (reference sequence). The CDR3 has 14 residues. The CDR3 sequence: CASSRNRAGGELFF. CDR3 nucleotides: TGTGCCAGCAGTCGCAACAGGGCGGGGGGGGAGCTGTTTTTT.

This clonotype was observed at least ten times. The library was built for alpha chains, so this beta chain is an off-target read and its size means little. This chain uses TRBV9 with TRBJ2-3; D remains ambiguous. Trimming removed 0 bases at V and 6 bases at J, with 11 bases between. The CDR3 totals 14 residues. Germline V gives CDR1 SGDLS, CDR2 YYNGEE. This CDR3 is CASSVGTVVDTQYF. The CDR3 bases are TGTGCCAGCAGCGTAGGAACTGTCGTGGATACGCAGTATTTT.

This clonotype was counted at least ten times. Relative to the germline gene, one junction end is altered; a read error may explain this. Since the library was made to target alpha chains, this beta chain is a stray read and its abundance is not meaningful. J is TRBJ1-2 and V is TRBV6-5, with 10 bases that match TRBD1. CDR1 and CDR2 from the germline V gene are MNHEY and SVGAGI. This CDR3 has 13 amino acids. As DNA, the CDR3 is TGTGCCAGCACCAGGGGACAGGGGACCCCTACGGCCTTC. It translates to CASTRGQGTPTAF.

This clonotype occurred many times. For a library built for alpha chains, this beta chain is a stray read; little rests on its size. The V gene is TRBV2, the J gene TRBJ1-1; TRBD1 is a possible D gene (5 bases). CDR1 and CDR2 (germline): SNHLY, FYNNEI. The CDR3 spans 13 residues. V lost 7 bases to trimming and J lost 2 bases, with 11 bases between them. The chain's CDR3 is CASTMDTNTEAFF. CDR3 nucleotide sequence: TGTGCCAGCACTATGGACACCAACACTGAAGCTTTCTTT.

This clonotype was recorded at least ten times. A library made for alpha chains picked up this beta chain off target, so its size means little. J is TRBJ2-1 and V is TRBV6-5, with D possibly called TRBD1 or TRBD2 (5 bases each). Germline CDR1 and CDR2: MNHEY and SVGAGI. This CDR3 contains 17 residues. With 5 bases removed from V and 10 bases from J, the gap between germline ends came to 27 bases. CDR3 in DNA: TGTGCCAGCAGTATATTATTTTTCCTAGGGGCACGGGGCGAGCAGTTCTTC. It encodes CASSILFFLGARGEQFF.

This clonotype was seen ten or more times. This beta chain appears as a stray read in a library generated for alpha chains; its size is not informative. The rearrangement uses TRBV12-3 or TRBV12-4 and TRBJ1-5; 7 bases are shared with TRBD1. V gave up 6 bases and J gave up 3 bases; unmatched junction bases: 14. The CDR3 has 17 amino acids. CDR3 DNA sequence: TGTGCCAGCAGCCCCCCCGTCAGGACAGGTACCAATCAGCCCCAGCATTTT. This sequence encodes CASSPPVRTGTNQPQHF.

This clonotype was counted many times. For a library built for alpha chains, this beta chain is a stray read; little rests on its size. The CDR3 nucleotides are TGTGCCAGCAGCTTGGGACCGTGGTTGACTGAAGCTTTCTTT. It is translated as CASSLGPWLTEAFF. The rearrangement links TRBV7-2 to TRBJ1-1, with a tentative D call TRBD1 (5 bases). Germline CDR1 SGHTA, CDR2 FQGNSA. V gave up 3 bases and J gave up 5 bases, with 13 bases separating them. The CDR3 spans 14 residues.

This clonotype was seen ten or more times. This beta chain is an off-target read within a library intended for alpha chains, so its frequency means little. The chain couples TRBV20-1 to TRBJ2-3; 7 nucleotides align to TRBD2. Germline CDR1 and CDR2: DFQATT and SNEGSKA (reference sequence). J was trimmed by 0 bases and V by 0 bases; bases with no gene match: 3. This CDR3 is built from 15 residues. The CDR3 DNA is TGCAGTGCTAGAGATAGGCGGGAGAGCACAGATACGCAGTATTTT. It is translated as CSARDRRESTDTQYF.

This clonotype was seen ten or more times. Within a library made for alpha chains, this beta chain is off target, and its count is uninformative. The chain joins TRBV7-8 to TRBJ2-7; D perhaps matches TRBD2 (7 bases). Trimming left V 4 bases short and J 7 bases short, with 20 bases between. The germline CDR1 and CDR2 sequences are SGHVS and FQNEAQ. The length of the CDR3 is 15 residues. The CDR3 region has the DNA TGTGCCAGCAGCTCCGGCGGGGGCCAAGCCTGGGAGCAGTACTTC. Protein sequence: CASSSGGGQAWEQYF.

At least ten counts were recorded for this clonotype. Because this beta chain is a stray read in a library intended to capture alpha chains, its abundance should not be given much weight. This CDR3 is CSAGQGANEKLFF. The CDR3 nucleotides are TGCAGTGCTGGACAGGGGGCTAATGAAAAACTGTTTTTT. The rearrangement links TRBV20-1 to TRBJ1-4; 10 bases are shared with TRBD1. Trimming at V came to 5 bases and at J to 3 bases, leaving 0 bases not matched to a gene. The germline gives CDR1 DFQATT, CDR2 SNEGSKA (reference sequence). The CDR3 runs to 13 residues.